This T cell receptor (beta chain) was sequenced in a study of OX40 agonist ivuxolimab in advanced cancers. Study-level information: Intravenous ivuxolimab at 0.01 to 10 mg/kg was given to patients every 2 weeks.

The CDR3 is made up of 15 amino acids. Germline V gives CDR1 MNHEY, CDR2 SMNVEV (reference sequence). V lost 2 bases and J lost 8; bases outside the gene matches: 4. About this clone: What it binds is not known.

TCRdb's copy holds only in-frame clones and misses some; the assay was immunoSEQ multiplex PCR. The data hold about 44,000 clones, with 85% to 90% observed a single time. General study points: The mean number of expanded clones was higher in CD8+ T cells than in CD4+. The investigators did not determine what antigen specificity the expanded peripheral T cells had.

The receptor comes from an adult with an advanced solid tumor such as melanoma, head and neck, liver or kidney cancer. V is TRBV27 and J is TRBJ2-1; 12 bases are shared with TRBD2. The sequences come from CD4+ or CD8+ T cells sorted from blood, collected in a trial of the OX40 agonist ivuxolimab. The CDR3 region has the DNA TGTGCCAGCAGTTTACTAGCGGGGGGGCTCGATGAGCAGTTCTTC. It codes for CASSLLAGGLDEQFF.